The clone carrying this T cell receptor beta chain has only a few counts. Its antigen is unidentified. Mouse gene names and germline throughout. The read is 4 residues too short to cover the CDR3 end, so that end is filled in from the germline J gene. RNA was extracted and reverse transcribed into cDNA as the sequencing template. Data came from immunoSEQ multiplex PCR; TCRdb stores just in-frame clones and leaves some out. The sample shows about 19,000 clones, no singletons; the ten largest hold around 29%. The CDR3 consists of 11 residues. The germline V gene has CDR1 GFQATS and CDR2 STVNSAI. These data belong to a study of CD8+ T cells in alopecia areata. Overall study: Recipient mice, approximately 6-11-week-old female C3H/HeJ animals, received skin from roughly 6-13-month-old C3H/HeJ graft donors with spontaneous alopecia.

General study points: Scalp lesions, especially in alopecia totalis/universalis, had higher clonality than normal scalp. Sequencing of scalp samples also includes resident alphabeta T cells from normal skin. Whereas mice showed it more clearly, TCR sharing across patients was murkier, possibly because of HLA.

Sorting of pooled cutaneous lymph node cells used CD4, CD8alpha, NKG2D, NKG2ACE and other markers. V usage is TRBV20 and J usage is TRBJ2-7, with D hard to call. The origin of this receptor is a C3H/HeJ mouse with alopecia areata. Strain haplotype at MHC: H2-k. Sequencing used CD8+ T cells sorted from a lymph node. CDR3 DNA (partial): TGTGGTGCTAGGGGCAGGTAT. Translated, it gives CGARGRY. The CDR3 reads in full as CGARGRYEQYF.